The next 32 T cell receptor beta chains were all read from a single sample in a study of shared clonotypes between healthy human individuals. Repertoires were generated with immunoSEQ multiplex PCR, while TCRdb's copy carries only in-frame clones and drops some. The sample includes around 700,000 clones, about 74% of them seen just once. The sample was memory CD4+ T cells sorted from blood. Documented subset: CD45RA-negative fraction. The receptors originated from a woman aged 30 to 39 in good health.

The chain combines TRBV6-5 with TRBJ2-2, with D possibly matching TRBD1 (6 bases). In germline, CDR1 is MNHEY, CDR2 SVGAGI. Deletions cut 4 bases from V and 5 bases from J, with 14 bases between. This CDR3 region has 15 residues. The CDR3 sequence is CASSLGAARTGELFF. The CDR3 DNA reads as TGTGCCAGCAGTTTGGGGGCCGCGCGGACCGGGGAGCTGTTTTTT.

The rearrangement uses TRBV4-2 and TRBJ2-2; 9 bases are a match to TRBD2. The CDR3 is made up of 17 amino acids. The germline CDR1 and CDR2 sequences are LGHNA and YNFKEQ. V was clipped by 0 bases and J by 2 bases; unmatched bases: 4. The CDR3: CASSQEGGRANTGELFF. CDR3 DNA sequence: TGTGCCAGCAGCCAAGAGGGCGGGAGGGCTAACACCGGGGAGCTGTTTTTT.

This chain uses TRBV5-1 with TRBJ2-4, with D possibly being TRBD1 or TRBD2 (6 bases each). The CDR3 sequence is 15 residues long. Trimming left V 0 bases short and J 6 bases short, with 13 bases between. From germline, CDR1 is SGHRS and CDR2 YFSETQ. This chain's CDR3 is CASSLVGGRGNIQYF. In DNA form, the CDR3 reads TGCGCCAGCAGCTTGGTTGGGGGGCGAGGAAACATTCAGTACTTC.

This clone is a singleton in its sample. This rearrangement joins TRBV5-1 to TRBJ1-1, with D possibly being TRBD1 (5 bases). CDR1 and CDR2 (germline): SGHRS, YFSETQ. The CDR3 extends over 13 amino acids. The germline V and J ends were trimmed by 7 bases and 5 bases, with 15 bases remaining between them. The CDR3 bases are TGCGCCAGCCTAAACCAGGGTTCGACTGAAGCTTTCTTT. Protein: CASLNQGSTEAFF.

The chain recombines TRBV30 with TRBJ2-7; TRBD2 is a possible D gene (6 bases). CDR3 length: 12 residues. V lost 6 bases and J 3 bases, leaving 12 bases between the germline ends. Germline lookup yields CDR1 GTSNPN and CDR2 SVGIG (reference sequence). The CDR3 is CACFGRRYEQYF. CDR3 DNA sequence: TGTGCCTGCTTTGGGAGGCGCTACGAGCAGTACTTC. Full variable domain (outside the CDR3, taken from reference TRBV30 and TRBJ2-7): SQTIHQWPATLVQPVGSPLSLECTVEGTSNPNLYWYRQAAGRGLQLLFYSVGIGQISSEVPQNLSASRPQDRQFILSSKKLLLSDSGFYLCACFGRRYEQYFGPGTRLTVT.

This chain links TRBV19 with TRBJ2-7, with 7 nucleotides matching TRBD2. The germline CDR1 and CDR2 sequences are LNHDA and SQIVND (reference sequence). The CDR3 consists of 14 residues. J gave up 2 bases and V 5 bases, and 6 bases lay outside the gene matches. In nucleotides, the CDR3 is TGTGCCAGTAGTCCCCGGGGAGGGGCCTACGAGCAGTACTTC. Encoded protein: CASSPRGGAYEQYF.

The chain combines TRBV4-1 with TRBJ2-4; 9 nucleotides line up with TRBD1. With V trimmed by 3 bases and J by 6 bases, 6 bases remained unmatched. Germline-derived CDR1 and CDR2 are MGHRA and YSYEKL. The CDR3 has 15 amino acids. The CDR3 region has the DNA TGCGCCAGCAGCCAGACAGGGGGGGCCGGAAACATTCAGTACTTC. Protein sequence: CASSQTGGAGNIQYF.

V is TRBV21-1 and J is TRBJ2-7; the table gives TRBD1 as D, unverified against the DNA. TRBV21-1 counts as a pseudogene. The CDR3 has 11 amino acids. CDR3 sequence (DNA): TGTGCCAGCAGCCCAGAACACGAGCAGTACTTC. It translates to CASSPEHEQYF.

With respect to this clone: An end of the junction differs from the germline gene, which may be a read error. The chain employs TRBV28 and TRBJ2-2, with D maybe TRBD2 (5 bases). The CDR3 covers 14 residues. The germline V gene has CDR1 MDHEN and CDR2 SYDVKM. In DNA, the CDR3 is TGTGCCAGCAGGGTATGGGAGAACAGCGGGGAGCTGTTTTTT. It encodes CASRVWENSGELFF.

Comments on this clone: This sample also contains other DNA sequences that code for the same CDR3. The rearrangement joins TRBV5-1 to TRBJ2-2, with D maybe TRBD1 (5 bases). Germline-derived CDR1 and CDR2 are SGHRS and YFSETQ. V was clipped by 2 bases and J by 7 bases, with 9 bases between them. The CDR3 extends over 13 amino acids. The CDR3 sequence is CASSFGQVGELFF. Written as DNA, the CDR3 is TGCGCCAGCAGCTTCGGACAAGTCGGGGAGCTGTTTTTT.

V usage is TRBV7-9 and J usage is TRBJ2-3; 14 bases align to TRBD2. V lost 5 bases and J lost 3; bases outside the gene matches: 10. CDR3 length: 18 amino acids. Per the germline V gene, CDR1 is SEHNR and CDR2 is FQNEAQ (reference sequence). In nucleotides, the CDR3 is TGTGCCAGCAGCCCCCGACTAGCGGGAGGGCCTATGACAGATACGCAGTATTTT. This codes for CASSPRLAGGPMTDTQYF. Full variable domain (outside the CDR3, taken from reference TRBV7-9 and TRBJ2-3): DTGVSQNPRHKITKRGQNVTFRCDPISEHNRLYWYRQTLGQGPEFLTYFQNEAQLEKSRLLSDRFSAERPKGSFSTLEIQRTEQGDSAMYLCASSPRLAGGPMTDTQYFGPGTRLTVL.

The rearrangement uses TRBV4-2 and TRBJ1-1, with D possibly being TRBD1 (5 bases). The CDR3 covers 13 residues. CDR1 and CDR2 (germline): LGHNA, YNFKEQ. V was trimmed by 7 bases and J by 1 base, leaving 10 bases between them. The CDR3 bases are TGTGCCAGCATGTGGGACCGGAACACTGAAGCTTTCTTT. Protein sequence: CASMWDRNTEAFF.

V gene TRBV2 combines with J gene TRBJ2-7; a possible D gene is TRBD1 (7 bases). Trimming removed 4 bases from V and 6 bases from J, with 19 bases in between. This CDR3 contains 15 residues. Germline CDR1 is SNHLY and CDR2 is FYNNEI. CDR3 sequence: CASSVNQGGLGEQYF. The CDR3 DNA is TGTGCCAGCAGTGTCAACCAGGGGGGCCTCGGCGAGCAGTACTTC.

The J gene is TRBJ2-7, the V gene TRBV28; 9 bases line up with TRBD1. Trimming took 1 base from V and 5 from J; bases not matched to a gene: 6. Germline assignment: CDR1 MDHEN and CDR2 SYDVKM. The CDR3 has 15 residues. The CDR3 protein is CASSLLQGAFDEQYF. The CDR3 DNA reads TGTGCCAGCAGTTTATTACAGGGGGCTTTCGACGAGCAGTACTTC.

V is TRBV6-6 and J is TRBJ1-5; D is ambiguous. The CDR3 extends over 15 amino acids. CDR1 and CDR2 from the germline V gene are MNHNY and SVGAGI (reference sequence). The V gene lost 2 bases and the J gene lost 4 bases, with 12 bases spanning the gap. As DNA, the CDR3 is TGTGCCAGCAGTTACGCGGACGGTGAGAATCAGCCCCAGCATTTT. It encodes CASSYADGENQPQHF.

This clone has more than one count but fewer than ten. CDR3 sequence (DNA): TGCAGCGCCCCCACTCCCGGGACAGGGGGCACCGGGGAGCTGTTTTTT. Translating gives CSAPTPGTGGTGELFF. The V call is TRBV29-1, the J call TRBJ2-2; 11 nucleotides match TRBD1. Germline V gene data show CDR1 as SQVTM and CDR2 as ANQGSEA. Unmatched junction bases numbered 11, after V lost 7 bases and J lost 4 bases. This CDR3 comprises 16 residues.

Comment on this clone: The identical CDR3 is also encoded by other nucleotide sequences in the sample. CDR3 DNA: TGTGCCAGCAGCTTAGCGGTCAATGAGCAGTTCTTC. This translates into CASSLAVNEQFF. J is TRBJ2-1 and V is TRBV7-9; D gene unclear. Germline V gives CDR1 SEHNR, CDR2 FQNEAQ (reference sequence). Trimming took off 0 bases at V and 6 bases at J, with 3 bases between the two ends. The CDR3 loop spans 12 amino acids.

This clone was detected a few times. The chain couples TRBV4-3 to TRBJ2-7, with 12 bases that match TRBD2. Germline assignment: CDR1 LGHNA and CDR2 YSLEER. V was clipped by 1 base and J by 8 bases; unmatched bases: 6. The CDR3 runs to 15 residues. The chain's CDR3 is CASSQGLAGVGKQYF. The CDR3 nucleotides read TGCGCCAGCAGCCAAGGACTAGCGGGAGTTGGCAAGCAGTACTTC.

The rearrangement links TRBV29-1 to TRBJ2-5, with 11 positions matching TRBD2. Germline assignment: CDR1 SQVTM and CDR2 ANQGSEA. The CDR3 is 17 amino acids. V shed 8 bases, J shed 4 bases, and the junction held 18 bases outside the gene matches. The chain's CDR3 is CSPDGKVSGRARETQYF. CDR3 DNA: TGCAGCCCTGACGGGAAGGTTAGCGGGAGGGCCCGAGAGACCCAGTACTTC.

Of note for this clone: Additional DNA sequences in this sample encode the identical CDR3. The chain joins TRBV5-1 to TRBJ2-3; 9 positions match TRBD2. CDR1 is SGHRS and CDR2 is YFSETQ in the germline V gene. The CDR3 runs to 14 residues. After removal of 7 bases from V and 1 base from J, the junction contained 4 bases not matched to a gene. The CDR3 DNA is TGCGCCAGCTCGTTAGCGGGAGGCACAGATACGCAGTATTTT. Its translation is CASSLAGGTDTQYF.

The V gene is TRBV2, the J gene TRBJ2-3; 13 bases map to TRBD2. CDR1 and CDR2 (germline): SNHLY, FYNNEI. With 6 bases clipped from V and 9 bases from J, the junction kept 6 bases outside the gene matches. This CDR3 is built from 14 residues. The CDR3 region has the DNA TGTGCCAGCAGGAAACTAGCGGGAGGGGGGACGCAGTATTTT. Residues: CASRKLAGGGTQYF.

This chain joins TRBV5-6 and TRBJ2-7; D remains unclear. The CDR3 is 15 residues long. Germline V gives CDR1 SGHDT, CDR2 YYEEEE. V was shortened by 3 bases and J by 3 bases, with 16 bases between the two germline ends. CDR3 nucleotides: TGTGCCAGCAGCTCATCTGGATTCCTCGGCTACGAGCAGTACTTC. Protein product: CASSSSGFLGYEQYF.

The rearrangement links TRBV4-2 to TRBJ2-2; TRBD2 is a possible D gene (5 bases). Trimming left V 4 bases short and J 4 bases short, with 16 bases between. The germline V gene has CDR1 LGHNA and CDR2 YNFKEQ. CDR3 length equals 16 residues. Here the CDR3 reads CASSPLAGEPTGELFF. In nucleotides, the CDR3 is TGTGCCAGCAGCCCCCTCGCCGGGGAGCCCACCGGGGAGCTGTTTTTT.

The chain joins TRBV9 to TRBJ1-3; TRBD1 is a possible D gene (6 bases). V lost 0 bases and J 0 bases, leaving 10 bases between the germline ends. Germline V gene lookup returns CDR1 SGDLS and CDR2 YYNGEE. This CDR3 has 16 residues. CDR3 residues: CASSVGGAHSGNTIYF. CDR3 in DNA: TGTGCCAGCAGCGTAGGGGGGGCCCACTCTGGAAACACCATATATTTT.

This rearrangement joins TRBV10-1 to TRBJ1-5; unclear D gene. V was trimmed by 8 bases and J by 6 bases, leaving 5 bases between them. The CDR3 has 10 residues. The germline V gene encodes CDR1 WNHNN and CDR2 SYGVQD (reference sequence). The CDR3 is CASDSQPQHF. CDR3 nucleotide sequence: TGCGCCAGCGACTCTCAGCCCCAGCATTTT.

This CDR3 reads CASSVREKQYF. Here the CDR3 DNA reads TGTGCCAGCAGTGTAAGGGAGAAGCAGTACTTC. The chain recombines TRBV2 with TRBJ2-7; tentative D call: TRBD2 (5 bases). V lost 4 bases and J lost 8, with 9 bases in between. The CDR3 spans 11 residues. CDR1 is SNHLY and CDR2 is FYNNEI in the germline V gene. Looking up the rest from reference TRBV2 and TRBJ2-7 gives the full variable domain: EPEVTQTPSHQVTQMGQEVILRCVPISNHLYFYWYRQILGQKVEFLVSFYNNEISEKSEIFDDQFSVERPDGSNFTLKIRSTKLEDSAMYFCASSVREKQYFGPGTRLTVT.

The chain recombines TRBV5-1 with TRBJ1-1; tentative D call: TRBD1 (5 bases). CDR1 is SGHRS, CDR2 YFSETQ, per germline. The CDR3 loop spans 13 amino acids. V was trimmed by 4 bases and J by 1 base, leaving 8 bases between them. DNA for the CDR3: TGCGCCAGCAGCAGACAGTCGAACACTGAAGCTTTCTTT. This sequence encodes CASSRQSNTEAFF.

For this clone: At the DNA level, this CDR3 is encoded by other sequences in the same sample as well. This rearrangement joins TRBV18 to TRBJ1-2; D gene unclear. The germline gives CDR1 KGHSH, CDR2 LQKENI. CDR3 length equals 11 residues. The ends were cut back, 3 bases at V and 6 bases at J, with 5 bases in the middle. The CDR3 spells CASSPGDGYTF. In DNA form, the CDR3 reads TGTGCCAGCTCACCGGGAGATGGCTACACCTTC.

The rearrangement uses TRBV5-4 and TRBJ2-5, with 11 bases identical to TRBD2. V dropped 4 bases and J dropped 2; count of bases not matched to a gene: 7. Germline-derived CDR1 and CDR2 are SGHNT and YYREEE (reference sequence). The CDR3 totals 16 residues. The CDR3 region has the DNA TGTGCCAGCAGCCCTAGGACTAGCGGGCGACAAGAGACCCAGTACTTC. Protein sequence: CASSPRTSGRQETQYF.

The chain has TRBV10-1 and TRBJ2-7; a possible D gene is TRBD2 (5 bases). Trimming removed 0 bases at V and 2 bases at J, with 8 bases between. This CDR3 has 14 amino acids. Germline V CDR1 and CDR2: WNHNN, SYGVQD (reference sequence). The CDR3 sequence: CASSESLVPYEQYF. The CDR3 DNA sequence: TGCGCCAGCAGTGAGTCACTAGTGCCCTACGAGCAGTACTTC.

This chain joins TRBV19 and TRBJ2-1; TRBD2 might be the D (5 bases). The V gene's germline CDR1 is LNHDA and CDR2 SQIVND (reference sequence). CDR3 length: 15 residues. The germline V and J ends were trimmed by 7 bases and 0 bases, with 13 bases remaining between them. The chain's CDR3 is CASNLEGSSYNEQFF. DNA for the CDR3: TGTGCCAGTAACCTTGAGGGTAGCTCCTACAATGAGCAGTTCTTC.

V and J are TRBV5-1 and TRBJ2-3; TRBD2 matches 10 bases. Germline V gene data show CDR1 as SGHRS and CDR2 as YFSETQ. CDR3 length: 16 residues. After removal of 8 bases from V and 1 base from J, the junction contained 10 bases not matched to a gene. Here the CDR3 reads CASHPTGTSGTDTQYF. CDR3 bases: TGCGCCAGTCACCCGACCGGGACTAGCGGCACAGATACGCAGTATTTT.